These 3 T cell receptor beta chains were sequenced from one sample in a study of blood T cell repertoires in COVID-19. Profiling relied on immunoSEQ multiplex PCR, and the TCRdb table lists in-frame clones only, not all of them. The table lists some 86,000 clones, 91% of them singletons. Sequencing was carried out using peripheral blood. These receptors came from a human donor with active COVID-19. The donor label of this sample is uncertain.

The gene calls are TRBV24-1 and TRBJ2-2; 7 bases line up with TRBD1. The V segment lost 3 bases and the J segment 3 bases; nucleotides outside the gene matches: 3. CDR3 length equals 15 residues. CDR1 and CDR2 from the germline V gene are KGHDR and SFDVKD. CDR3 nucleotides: TGTGCCACCAGTGATGGGCAGGGGGACACCGGGGAGCTGTTTTTT. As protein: CATSDGQGDTGELFF.

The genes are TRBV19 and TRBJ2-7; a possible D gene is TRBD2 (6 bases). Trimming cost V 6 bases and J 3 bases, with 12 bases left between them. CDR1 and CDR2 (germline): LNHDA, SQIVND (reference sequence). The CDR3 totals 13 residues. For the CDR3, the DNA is TGTGCCAGTAGCGCCGGGGGTAACTACGAGCAGTACTTC. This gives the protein CASSAGGNYEQYF.

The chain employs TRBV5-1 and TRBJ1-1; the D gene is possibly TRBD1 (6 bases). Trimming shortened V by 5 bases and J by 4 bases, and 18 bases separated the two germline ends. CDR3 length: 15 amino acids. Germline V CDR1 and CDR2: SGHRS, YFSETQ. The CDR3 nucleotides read TGCGCCAGCAGATCGAACAGGGACATGGGCACTGAAGCTTTCTTT. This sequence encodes CASRSNRDMGTEAFF.